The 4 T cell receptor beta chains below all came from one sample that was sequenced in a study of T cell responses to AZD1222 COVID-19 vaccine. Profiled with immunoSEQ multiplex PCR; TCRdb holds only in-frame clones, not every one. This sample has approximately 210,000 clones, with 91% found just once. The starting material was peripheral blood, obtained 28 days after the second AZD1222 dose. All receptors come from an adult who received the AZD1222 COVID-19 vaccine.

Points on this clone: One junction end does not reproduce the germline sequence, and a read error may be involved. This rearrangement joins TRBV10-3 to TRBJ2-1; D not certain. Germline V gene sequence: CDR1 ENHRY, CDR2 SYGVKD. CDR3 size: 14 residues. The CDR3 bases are TGTGCCATCAGTGAGTCCCAAACCTACGATGAGCAGTTCTTC. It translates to CAISESQTYDEQFF.

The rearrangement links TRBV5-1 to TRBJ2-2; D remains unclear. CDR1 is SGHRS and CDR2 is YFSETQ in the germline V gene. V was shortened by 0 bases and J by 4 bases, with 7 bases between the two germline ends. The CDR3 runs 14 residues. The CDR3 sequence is CASSLGGTTGELFF. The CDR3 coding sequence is TGCGCCAGCAGCTTGGGCGGCACCACCGGGGAGCTGTTTTTT.

CDR3 residues: CASSPPGTVSGNTIYF. The CDR3 DNA follows: TGTGCCAGCTCACCCCCCGGTACAGTCTCTGGAAACACCATATATTTT. The rearrangement joins TRBV18 to TRBJ1-3; D gene uncertain. This CDR3 is 16 amino acids long. CDR1 is KGHSH, CDR2 LQKENI, per germline. Trimming cost V 3 bases and J 0 bases, with 12 bases left between them. The variable domain in full, with the rest retrieved from reference TRBV18 and TRBJ1-3, is NAGVMQNPRHLVRRRGQEARLRCSPMKGHSHVYWYRQLPEEGLKFMVYLQKENIIDESGMPKERFSAEFPKEGPSILRIQQVVRGDSAAYFCASSPPGTVSGNTIYFGEGSWLTVV.

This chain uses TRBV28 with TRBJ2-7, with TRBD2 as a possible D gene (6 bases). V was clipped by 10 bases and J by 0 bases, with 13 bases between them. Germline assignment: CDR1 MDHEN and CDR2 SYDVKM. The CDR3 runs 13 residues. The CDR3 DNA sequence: TGTGCCACCCTCCTCGGGAGCTCCTACGAGCAGTACTTC. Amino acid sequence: CATLLGSSYEQYF.